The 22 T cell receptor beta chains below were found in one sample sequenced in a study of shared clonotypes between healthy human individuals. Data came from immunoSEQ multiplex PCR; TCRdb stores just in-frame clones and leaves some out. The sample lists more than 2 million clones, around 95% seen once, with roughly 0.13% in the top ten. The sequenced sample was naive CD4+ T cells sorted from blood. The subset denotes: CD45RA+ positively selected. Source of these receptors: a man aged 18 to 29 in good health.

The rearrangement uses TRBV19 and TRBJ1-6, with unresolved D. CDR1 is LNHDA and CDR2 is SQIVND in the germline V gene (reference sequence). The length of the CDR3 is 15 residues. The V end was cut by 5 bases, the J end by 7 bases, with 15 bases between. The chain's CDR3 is CASSLTGGSNSPLHF. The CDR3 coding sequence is TGTGCCAGTAGTCTCACGGGAGGGTCCAATTCACCCCTCCACTTT.

For the CDR3, the DNA is TGTGCCAGCTTACCTGGGACAGGGGGTCCCCCGTGTAAGCCCCAGCATTTT. It specifies CASLPGTGGPPCKPQHF. The V call is TRBV21-1, the J call TRBJ1-5; TRBD1 was called by the table and not checked on the DNA. TRBV21-1 is given as a pseudogene. The CDR3 is made up of 17 amino acids.

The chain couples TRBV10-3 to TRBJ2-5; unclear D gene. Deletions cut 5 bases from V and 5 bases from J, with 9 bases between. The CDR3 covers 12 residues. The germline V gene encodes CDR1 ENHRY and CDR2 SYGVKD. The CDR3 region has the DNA TGTGCCATCAGTCCAATGTGGGAGACCCAGTACTTC. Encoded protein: CAISPMWETQYF.

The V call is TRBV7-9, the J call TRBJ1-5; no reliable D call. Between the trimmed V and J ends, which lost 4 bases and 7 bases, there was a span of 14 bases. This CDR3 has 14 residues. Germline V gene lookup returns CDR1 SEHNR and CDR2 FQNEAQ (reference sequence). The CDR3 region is CASSSDRAGQPQHF. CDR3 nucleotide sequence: TGTGCCAGCAGCTCCGATAGGGCTGGGCAGCCCCAGCATTTT.

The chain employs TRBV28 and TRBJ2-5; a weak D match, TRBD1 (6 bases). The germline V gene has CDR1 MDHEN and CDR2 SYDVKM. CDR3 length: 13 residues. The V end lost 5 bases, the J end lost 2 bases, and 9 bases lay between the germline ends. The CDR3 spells CASSVTGQETQYF. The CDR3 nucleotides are TGTGCCAGCAGTGTGACAGGTCAAGAGACCCAGTACTTC.

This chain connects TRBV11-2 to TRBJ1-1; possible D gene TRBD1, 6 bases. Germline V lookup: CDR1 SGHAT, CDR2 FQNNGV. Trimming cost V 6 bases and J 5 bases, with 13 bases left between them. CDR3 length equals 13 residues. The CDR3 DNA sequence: TGTGCCAGCAGGGAACAGGGAGGGACTGAAGCTTTCTTT. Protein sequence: CASREQGGTEAFF.

The CDR3 DNA follows: TGTGCCAGCAGTGCCCCGACAGCGAGCTATGGCTACACCTTC. It encodes CASSAPTASYGYTF. The chain has TRBV6-1 and TRBJ1-2; maybe TRBD1 (5 bases). V gave up 4 bases and J gave up 4 bases, with 13 bases separating them. CDR3 length: 14 amino acids. The germline V gene encodes CDR1 MNHNS and CDR2 SASEGT.

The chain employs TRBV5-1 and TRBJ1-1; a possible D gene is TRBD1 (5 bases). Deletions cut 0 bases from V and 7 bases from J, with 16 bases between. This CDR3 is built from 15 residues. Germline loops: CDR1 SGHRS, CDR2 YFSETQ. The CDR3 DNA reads TGCGCCAGCAGCTTGGACCCCGGGACTGGGAGTGAAGCTTTCTTT. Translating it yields CASSLDPGTGSEAFF.

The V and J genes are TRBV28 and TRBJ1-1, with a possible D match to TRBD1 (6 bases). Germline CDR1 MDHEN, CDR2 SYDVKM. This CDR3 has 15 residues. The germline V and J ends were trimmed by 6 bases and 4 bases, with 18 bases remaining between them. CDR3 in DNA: TGTGCCAGCAGCCTTTTCTCAGGGGCTGGCACTGAAGCTTTCTTT. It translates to CASSLFSGAGTEAFF.

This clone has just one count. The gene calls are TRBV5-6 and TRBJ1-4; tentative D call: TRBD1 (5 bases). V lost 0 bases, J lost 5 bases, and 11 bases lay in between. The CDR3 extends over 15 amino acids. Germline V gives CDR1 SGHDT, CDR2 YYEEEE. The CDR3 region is CASSLDGGINEKLFF. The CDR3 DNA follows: TGTGCCAGCAGCTTGGACGGGGGTATAAATGAAAAACTGTTTTTT.

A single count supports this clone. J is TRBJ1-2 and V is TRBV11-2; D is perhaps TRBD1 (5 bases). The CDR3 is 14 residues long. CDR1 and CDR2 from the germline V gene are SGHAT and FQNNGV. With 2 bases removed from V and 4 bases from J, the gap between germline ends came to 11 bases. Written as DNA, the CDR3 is TGTGCCAGCAGCTTAATCCGACAGACCTATGGCTACACCTTC. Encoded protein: CASSLIRQTYGYTF.

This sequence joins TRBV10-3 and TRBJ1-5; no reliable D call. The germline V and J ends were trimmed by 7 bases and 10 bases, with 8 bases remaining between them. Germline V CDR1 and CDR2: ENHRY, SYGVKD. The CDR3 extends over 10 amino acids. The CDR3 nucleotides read TGTGCCATCAAGCTGGGACCCCAGCATTTT. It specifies CAIKLGPQHF.

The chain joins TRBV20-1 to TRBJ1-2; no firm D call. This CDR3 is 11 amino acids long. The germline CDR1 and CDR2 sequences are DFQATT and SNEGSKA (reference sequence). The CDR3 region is CTAPRYYGYTF. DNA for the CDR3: TGCACCGCCCCCAGGTACTATGGCTACACCTTC.

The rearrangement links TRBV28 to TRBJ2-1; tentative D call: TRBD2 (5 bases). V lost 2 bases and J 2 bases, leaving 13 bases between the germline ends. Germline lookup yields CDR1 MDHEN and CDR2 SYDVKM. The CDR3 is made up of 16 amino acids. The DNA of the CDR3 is TGTGCCAGCAGTTTACCGGGCGGGCCAGCCTACAATGAGCAGTTCTTC. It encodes CASSLPGGPAYNEQFF.

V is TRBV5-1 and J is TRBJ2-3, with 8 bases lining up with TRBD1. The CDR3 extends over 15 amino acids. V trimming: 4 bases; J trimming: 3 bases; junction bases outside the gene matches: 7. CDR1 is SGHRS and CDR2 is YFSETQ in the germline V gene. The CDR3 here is CASSLSRTGTDTQYF. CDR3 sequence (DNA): TGCGCCAGCAGCCTAAGCCGGACAGGGACAGATACGCAGTATTTT.

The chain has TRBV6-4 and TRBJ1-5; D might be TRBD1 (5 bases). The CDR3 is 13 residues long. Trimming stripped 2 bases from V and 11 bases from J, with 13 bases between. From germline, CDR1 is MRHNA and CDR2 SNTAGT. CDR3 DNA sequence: TGTGCCAGCAGTGACACCCCGGGGGGGGCCCAGCATTTT. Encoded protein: CASSDTPGGAQHF.

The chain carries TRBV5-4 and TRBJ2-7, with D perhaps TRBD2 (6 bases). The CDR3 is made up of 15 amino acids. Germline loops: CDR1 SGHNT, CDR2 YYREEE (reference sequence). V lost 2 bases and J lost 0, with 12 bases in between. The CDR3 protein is CASSFGRGSSYEQYF. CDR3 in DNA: TGTGCCAGCAGCTTCGGACGGGGGAGCTCCTACGAGCAGTACTTC.

The CDR3 DNA follows: TGTGCCAGCAGTGCCAGGGGACAGGGGGCAAGCGAGCAGTACTTC. Translation: CASSARGQGASEQYF. The chain links TRBV25-1 to TRBJ2-7; TRBD1 matches at 12 bases. CDR1 and CDR2 (germline): MGHDK, SYGVNS. The V gene end was trimmed by 4 bases and the J gene end by 6 bases; junction bases not matched to a gene: 7. The CDR3 has 15 residues.

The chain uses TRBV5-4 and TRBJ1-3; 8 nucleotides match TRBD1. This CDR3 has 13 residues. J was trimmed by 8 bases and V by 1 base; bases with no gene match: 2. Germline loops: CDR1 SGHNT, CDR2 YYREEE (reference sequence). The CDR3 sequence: CASSLPTGDTIYF. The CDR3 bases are TGTGCCAGCAGCTTGCCGACAGGGGACACCATATATTTT.

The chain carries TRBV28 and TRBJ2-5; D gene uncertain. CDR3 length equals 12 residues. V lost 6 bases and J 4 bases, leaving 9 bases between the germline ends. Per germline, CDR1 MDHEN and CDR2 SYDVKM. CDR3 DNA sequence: TGTGCCAGCAGCCTTAATATAGAGACCCAGTACTTC. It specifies CASSLNIETQYF.

The CDR3 loop reads CASSDTNHNEQFF. The CDR3, as DNA: TGTGCCAGCAGTGACACTAACCACAATGAGCAGTTCTTC. This sequence joins TRBV6-4 and TRBJ2-1; D unresolved. V was cut by 2 bases and J by 5 bases, with 7 bases left in between. This CDR3 contains 13 residues. Germline CDR1 and CDR2: MRHNA and SNTAGT.

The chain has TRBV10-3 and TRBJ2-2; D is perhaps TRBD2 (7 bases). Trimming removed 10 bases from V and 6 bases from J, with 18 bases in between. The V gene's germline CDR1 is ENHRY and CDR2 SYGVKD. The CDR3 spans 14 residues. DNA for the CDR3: TGTGCCACGGGGGGCGGGAGTTCATCCGGGGAGCTGTTTTTT. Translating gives CATGGGSSSGELFF.